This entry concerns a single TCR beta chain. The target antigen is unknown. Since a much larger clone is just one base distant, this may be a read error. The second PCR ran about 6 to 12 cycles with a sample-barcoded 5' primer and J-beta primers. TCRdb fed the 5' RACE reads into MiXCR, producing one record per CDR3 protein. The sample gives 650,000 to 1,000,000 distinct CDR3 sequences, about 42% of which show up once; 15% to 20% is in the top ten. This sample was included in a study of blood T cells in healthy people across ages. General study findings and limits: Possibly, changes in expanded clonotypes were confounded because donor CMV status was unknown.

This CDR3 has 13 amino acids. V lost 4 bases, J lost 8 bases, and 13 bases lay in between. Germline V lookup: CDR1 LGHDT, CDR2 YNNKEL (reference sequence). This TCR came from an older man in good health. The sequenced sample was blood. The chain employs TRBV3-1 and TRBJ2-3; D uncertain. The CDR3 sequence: CASSPRTEGTQYF. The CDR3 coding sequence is TGTGCCAGCAGCCCCCGGACCGAAGGTACGCAGTATTTT.